This T cell receptor beta chain originates from a study of T cell responses to AZD1222 COVID-19 vaccine. Findings and caveats of the study: Spike-specific TCR breadth and depth both grew after two AZD1222 doses.

Losses at the gene ends were 2 bases for V and 8 bases for J; bases not matched to a gene: 2. The germline CDR1 and CDR2 sequences are SGHTA and FQGNSA. CDR3 size: 13 residues. With regard to this clone: Its antigen remains unidentified.

TCRdb's copy holds only in-frame clones and misses some; the assay was immunoSEQ multiplex PCR. The data contain approximately 190,000 clones, over 85% of them singletons. The sequence was obtained from an adult who received the AZD1222 COVID-19 vaccine. The chain carries TRBV7-2 and TRBJ2-1; 8 positions agree with TRBD2. This specimen consisted of peripheral blood, obtained 28 days after the second AZD1222 dose. CDR3 loop: CASSLRGGDEQFF. The CDR3 nucleotides read TGTGCCAGCAGCTTACGGGGGGGGGATGAGCAGTTCTTC.